The 9 T cell receptor beta chains below come from one sample, sequenced in a study of blood T cell repertoires in COVID-19. Clones were read by immunoSEQ multiplex PCR, and TCRdb kept only the in-frame ones, dropping some. The sample holds over 30,000 clones, over 80% seen once. The sequencing sample was made of peripheral blood. The receptors originated from a human donor in a cohort sampled during active COVID-19.

This clone was observed a few times. The V and J genes are TRBV7-2 and TRBJ2-5; D not resolved. CDR3 length: 14 residues. CDR1 is SGHTA and CDR2 is FQGNSA in the germline V gene. V gave up 1 base and J gave up 3 bases, with 9 bases separating them. The CDR3 coding sequence is TGTGCCAGCAGCTTAGTTGCAACTAAAGAGACCCAGTACTTC. It encodes CASSLVATKETQYF.

The chain uses TRBV18 and TRBJ1-1, with TRBD1 matching over 8 bases. Looked up from germline, CDR1 is KGHSH and CDR2 is LQKENI. The CDR3 is 15 residues long. V gave up 3 bases and J gave up 1 base; unmatched junction bases: 4. CDR3 amino acids: CASSPEGTGNTEAFF. The CDR3 DNA follows: TGTGCCAGCTCACCCGAGGGGACAGGGAACACTGAAGCTTTCTTT. The full variable domain, completed using reference TRBV18 and TRBJ1-1, is NAGVMQNPRHLVRRRGQEARLRCSPMKGHSHVYWYRQLPEEGLKFMVYLQKENIIDESGMPKERFSAEFPKEGPSILRIQQVVRGDSAAYFCASSPEGTGNTEAFFGQGTRLTVV.

The chain has TRBV14 and TRBJ2-1; 10 bases map to TRBD2. V trimming: 4 bases; J trimming: 7 bases; junction bases outside the gene matches: 10. Germline assignment: CDR1 SGHDN and CDR2 FVKESK. CDR3 length: 16 residues. CDR3 region: CASSRRAGGPSNEQFF. The DNA for the CDR3 is TGTGCCAGCAGCCGACGAGCGGGAGGGCCCTCGAATGAGCAGTTCTTC. Looking up the rest from reference TRBV14 and TRBJ2-1 gives the full variable domain: EAGVTQFPSHSVIEKGQTVTLRCDPISGHDNLYWYRRVMGKEIKFLLHFVKESKQDESGMPNNRFLAERTGGTYSTLKVQPAELEDSGVYFCASSRRAGGPSNEQFFGPGTRLTVL.

This clone was recorded once. The chain recombines TRBV3-1 (or the pseudogene TRBV3-2) with TRBJ1-2; D is unresolved. Trimming removed 0 bases at V and 8 bases at J, with 7 bases between. Per germline, CDR1 LGHDT and CDR2 YNNKEL (reference sequence). This CDR3 has 12 amino acids. CDR3 residues: CASSQDRGGYTF. In DNA, the CDR3 is TGTGCCAGCAGCCAAGATAGAGGAGGCTACACCTTC.

CDR3 DNA sequence: TGTGCCAGCAGCTTAAGAACTAGTTGGGGGGGCAATGAGCAGTTCTTC. This gives the protein CASSLRTSWGGNEQFF. J is TRBJ2-1 and V is TRBV11-3; TRBD2 matches 7 bases. The junction had 10 bases not matched to a gene; V was cut back by 2 bases and J by 6 bases. This CDR3 is 16 amino acids long. Per germline, CDR1 SGHNT and CDR2 YENEEA.

The rearrangement uses TRBV7-2 and TRBJ1-2; 7 nucleotides align to TRBD1. The CDR3 loop spans 14 amino acids. V trimming: 3 bases; J trimming: 4 bases; junction bases outside the gene matches: 5. Germline V gives CDR1 SGHTA, CDR2 FQGNSA. The DNA of the CDR3 is TGTGCCAGCAGCTTTTACAGGGGCGTCTATGGCTACACCTTC. It is translated as CASSFYRGVYGYTF.

V usage is TRBV5-1 and J usage is TRBJ1-5, with D perhaps matching TRBD1 (5 bases). Germline CDR1 and CDR2: SGHRS and YFSETQ. The CDR3 totals 16 residues. The V end was cut by 0 bases, the J end by 0 bases, with 10 bases between. CDR3 sequence (DNA): TGCGCCAGCAGCTTGGGTACAGGCGATAGCAATCAGCCCCAGCATTTT. Protein product: CASSLGTGDSNQPQHF.

This chain uses TRBV27 with TRBJ2-5; 15 bases are a match to TRBD2. Germline values: CDR1 MNHEY, CDR2 SMNVEV (reference sequence). The CDR3 runs to 17 residues. Trimming cost V 5 bases and J 2 bases; bases outside gene matches: 6. The CDR3 protein is CASSLGLAGGSQETQYF. CDR3 in DNA: TGTGCCAGCAGTCTGGGACTAGCGGGAGGTTCGCAAGAGACCCAGTACTTC.

The V and J genes are TRBV4-2 and TRBJ1-1; 7 positions agree with TRBD1. The germline V gene encodes CDR1 LGHNA and CDR2 YNFKEQ. The CDR3 loop spans 17 amino acids. The ends lost 3 bases at V and 0 bases at J; junction bases unmatched: 10. CDR3 sequence: CASSHFDRANLNTEAFF. The CDR3 nucleotides are TGTGCCAGCAGCCACTTCGACAGGGCAAACTTGAACACTGAAGCTTTCTTT.